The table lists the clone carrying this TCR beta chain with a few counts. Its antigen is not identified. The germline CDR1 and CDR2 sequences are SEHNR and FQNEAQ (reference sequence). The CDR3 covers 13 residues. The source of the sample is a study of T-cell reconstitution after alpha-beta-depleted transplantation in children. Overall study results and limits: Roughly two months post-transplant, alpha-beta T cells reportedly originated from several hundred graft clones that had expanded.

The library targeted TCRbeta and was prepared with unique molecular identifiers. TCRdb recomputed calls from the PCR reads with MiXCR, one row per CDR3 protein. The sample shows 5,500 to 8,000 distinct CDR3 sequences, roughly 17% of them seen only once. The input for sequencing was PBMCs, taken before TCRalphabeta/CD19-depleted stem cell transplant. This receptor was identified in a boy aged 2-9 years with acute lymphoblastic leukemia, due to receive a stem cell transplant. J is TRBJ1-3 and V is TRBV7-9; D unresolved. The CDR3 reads CATRSGIKNTIYF. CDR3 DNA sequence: TGTGCAACAAGGTCGGGGATTAAAAACACCATATATTTT.